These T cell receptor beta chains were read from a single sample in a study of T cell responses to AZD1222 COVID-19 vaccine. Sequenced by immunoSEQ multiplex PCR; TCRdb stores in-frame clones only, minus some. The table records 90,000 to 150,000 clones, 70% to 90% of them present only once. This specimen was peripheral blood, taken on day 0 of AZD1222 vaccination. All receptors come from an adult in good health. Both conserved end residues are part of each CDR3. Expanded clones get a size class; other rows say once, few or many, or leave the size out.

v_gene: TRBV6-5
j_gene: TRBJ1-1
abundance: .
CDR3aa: CASSYEDRNTEAFF

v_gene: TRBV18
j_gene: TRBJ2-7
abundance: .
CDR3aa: CASSHPVGEQYF

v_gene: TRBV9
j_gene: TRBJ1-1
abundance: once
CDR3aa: CASSVGWGQTLTEAFF

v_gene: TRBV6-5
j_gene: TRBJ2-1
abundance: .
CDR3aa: CASGPLDEQFF

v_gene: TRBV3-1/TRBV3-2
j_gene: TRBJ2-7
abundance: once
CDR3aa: CASTRTGSSYEQYF

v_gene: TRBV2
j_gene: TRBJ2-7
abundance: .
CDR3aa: CASSGAGLTYEQYF

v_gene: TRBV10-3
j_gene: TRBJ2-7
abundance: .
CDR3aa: CAISESLAAEQYF

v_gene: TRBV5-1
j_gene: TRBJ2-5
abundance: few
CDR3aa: CASSLQGPFQETQYF

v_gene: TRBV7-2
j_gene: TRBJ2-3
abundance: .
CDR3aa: CASIKMTSWRTDTQYF

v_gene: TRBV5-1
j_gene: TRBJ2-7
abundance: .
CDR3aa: CASSLVLAGDGEQYF

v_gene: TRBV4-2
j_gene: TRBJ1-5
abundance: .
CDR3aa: CASSQVRTASNQPQHF

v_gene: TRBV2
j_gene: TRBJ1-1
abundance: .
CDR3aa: CASSERPLWGGNTEAFF

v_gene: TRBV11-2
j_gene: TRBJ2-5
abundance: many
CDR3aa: CASSLFFGGGTVQETQYF

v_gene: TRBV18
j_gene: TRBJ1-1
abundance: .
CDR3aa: CASSLADEAFF

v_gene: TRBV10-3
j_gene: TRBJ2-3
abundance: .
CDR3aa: CAIRPAGETQYF

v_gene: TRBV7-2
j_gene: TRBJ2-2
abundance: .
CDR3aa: CASSTYTGELFF

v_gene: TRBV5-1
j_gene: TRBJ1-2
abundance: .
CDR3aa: CASSVEGSGYTF